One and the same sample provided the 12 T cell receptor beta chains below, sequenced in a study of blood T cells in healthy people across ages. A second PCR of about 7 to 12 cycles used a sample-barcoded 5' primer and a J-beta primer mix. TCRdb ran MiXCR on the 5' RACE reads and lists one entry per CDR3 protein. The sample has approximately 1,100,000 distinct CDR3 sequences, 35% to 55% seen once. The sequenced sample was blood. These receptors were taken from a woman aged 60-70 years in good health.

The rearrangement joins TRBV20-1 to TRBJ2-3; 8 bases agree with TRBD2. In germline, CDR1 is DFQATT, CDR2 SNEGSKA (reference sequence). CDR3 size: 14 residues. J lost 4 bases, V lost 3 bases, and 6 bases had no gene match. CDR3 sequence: CSARASGRSDTQYF. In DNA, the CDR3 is TGCAGTGCTAGGGCTAGCGGGCGCTCAGATACGCAGTATTTT.

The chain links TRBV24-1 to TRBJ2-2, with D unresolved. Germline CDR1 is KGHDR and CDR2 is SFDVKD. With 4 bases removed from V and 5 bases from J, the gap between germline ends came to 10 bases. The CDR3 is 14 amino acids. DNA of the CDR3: TGTGCCACCAGTGAGGGTGGGGAAACCGGGGAGCTGTTTTTT. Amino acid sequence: CATSEGGETGELFF.

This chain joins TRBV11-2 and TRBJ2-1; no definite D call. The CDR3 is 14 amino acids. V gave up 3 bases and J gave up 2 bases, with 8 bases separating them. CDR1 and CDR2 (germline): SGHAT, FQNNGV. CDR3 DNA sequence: TGTGCCAGCAGCTTGGTTCATACCTACAATGAGCAGTTCTTC. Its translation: CASSLVHTYNEQFF.

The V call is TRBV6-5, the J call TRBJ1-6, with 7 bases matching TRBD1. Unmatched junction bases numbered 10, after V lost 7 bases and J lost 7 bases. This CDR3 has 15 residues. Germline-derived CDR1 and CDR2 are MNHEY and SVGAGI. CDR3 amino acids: CASNLRDRLNSPLHF. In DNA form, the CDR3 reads TGTGCCAGCAACTTAAGGGACAGACTCAATTCACCCCTCCACTTT.

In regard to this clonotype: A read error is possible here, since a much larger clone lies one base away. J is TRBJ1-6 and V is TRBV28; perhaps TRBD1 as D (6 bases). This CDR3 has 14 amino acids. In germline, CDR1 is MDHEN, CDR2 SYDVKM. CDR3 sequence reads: CASSLRTALSLLHF. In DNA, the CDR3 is TGTGCCAGCAGCCTGAGGACAGCTCTTTCACTCCTCCACTTT.

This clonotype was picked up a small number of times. The CDR3: CSVAWGLVDNEQFF. For the CDR3, the DNA is TGCAGCGTTGCCTGGGGACTAGTGGACAATGAGCAGTTCTTC. V usage is TRBV29-1 and J usage is TRBJ2-1; 8 nucleotides align to TRBD2. CDR3 length: 14 residues. Germline CDR1 is SQVTM and CDR2 is ANQGSEA. Unmatched junction bases numbered 7, after V lost 4 bases and J lost 5 bases.

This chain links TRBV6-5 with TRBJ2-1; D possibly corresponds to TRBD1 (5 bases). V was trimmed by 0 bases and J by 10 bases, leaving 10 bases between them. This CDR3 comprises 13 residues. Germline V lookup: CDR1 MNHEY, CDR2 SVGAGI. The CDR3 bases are TGTGCCAGCAGTTACTCTACAGGATTCGAGCAGTTCTTC. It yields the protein CASSYSTGFEQFF.

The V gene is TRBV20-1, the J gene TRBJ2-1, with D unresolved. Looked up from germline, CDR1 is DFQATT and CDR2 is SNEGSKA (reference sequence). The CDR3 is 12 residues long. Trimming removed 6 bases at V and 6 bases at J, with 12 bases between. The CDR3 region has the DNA TGCAGTGCAAAAGGTCCCATCAATGAGCAGTTCTTC. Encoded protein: CSAKGPINEQFF.

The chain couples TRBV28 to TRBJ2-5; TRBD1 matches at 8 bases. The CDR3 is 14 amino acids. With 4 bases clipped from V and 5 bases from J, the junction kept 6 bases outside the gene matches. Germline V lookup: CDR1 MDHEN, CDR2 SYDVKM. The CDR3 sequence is CASSSDRGAETQYF. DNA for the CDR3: TGTGCCAGCAGTTCAGACAGGGGAGCGGAGACCCAGTACTTC.

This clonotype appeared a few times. In DNA, the CDR3 is TGTGCCAGCAGCCCTCGAGCTGGTACGCAGTATTTT. Translating it yields CASSPRAGTQYF. The J gene is TRBJ2-3, the V gene TRBV7-9; no reliable D call. The CDR3 totals 12 residues. The ends were cut back, 5 bases at V and 8 bases at J, with 11 bases in the middle. The germline CDR1 and CDR2 sequences are SEHNR and FQNEAQ (reference sequence).

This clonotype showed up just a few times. The CDR3 sequence: CSAEDRLISHGYTF. The CDR3 bases are TGCAGTGCAGAGGACAGACTAATATCACATGGCTACACCTTC. This chain links TRBV20-1 with TRBJ1-2; D might be TRBD1 (6 bases). This CDR3 spans 14 amino acids. V was cut by 6 bases and J by 6 bases, with 20 bases left in between. The germline V gene encodes CDR1 DFQATT and CDR2 SNEGSKA (reference sequence).

In nucleotides, the CDR3 is TGCAGTGCTAGAGGGGACAGGGCACCAGATACGCAGTATTTT. This gives the protein CSARGDRAPDTQYF. This chain connects TRBV20-1 to TRBJ2-3; 9 bases map to TRBD1. Germline V gives CDR1 DFQATT, CDR2 SNEGSKA (reference sequence). The CDR3 has 14 residues. J lost 4 bases, V lost 1 base, and 3 bases had no gene match.